Listed below are T cell receptor beta chains from one sample, sequenced in a study of cytomegalovirus exposure and HLA in healthy donors. Clones were read by immunoSEQ multiplex PCR, and TCRdb kept only the in-frame ones, dropping some. The table shows about 140,000 clones, with 60% to 80% occurring only once. Source material: PBMCs. These receptors all come from a male donor in good health and CMV-seronegative. Each CDR3 is given with its conserved first and last residue. The D gene is left open where the match is weak. For some rows the clone size is stated as once, few or many, or as a class when expanded; others skip it.

clone_size j_call d_call cdr3_length v_call cdr3_aa cdr3_nt
few TRBJ1-4 . 13 TRBV6-5 CASSPQGPEKLFF TGTGCCAGCAGCCCCCAGGGGCCGGAAAAACTGTTTTTT
. TRBJ1-5 TRBD1 16 TRBV6-1 CASSEGQGVFGQPQHF TGTGCCAGCAGTGAGGGACAGGGGGTGTTCGGTCAGCCCCAGCATTTT
. TRBJ1-2 TRBD1 14 TRBV9 CASSGDTGVSGYTF TGTGCCAGCAGCGGCGATACAGGGGTAAGCGGCTACACCTTC
many TRBJ1-5 TRBD1 16 TRBV4-1 CASSQDYNRGEQPQHF TGCGCCAGCAGCCAAGATTATAACAGGGGAGAGCAGCCCCAGCATTTT
. TRBJ2-3 TRBD2 15 TRBV30 CAWSTSGGATDTQYF TGTGCCTGGAGTACTAGCGGGGGGGCCACAGATACGCAGTATTTT
once TRBJ2-5 . 14 TRBV9 CASSVGGDQETQYF TGTGCCAGCAGCGTAGGCGGGGACCAAGAGACCCAGTACTTC
. TRBJ1-1 . 12 TRBV6-1 CASRAGHTEAFF TGTGCCAGCAGGGCTGGGCACACTGAAGCTTTCTTT
. TRBJ2-7 . 13 TRBV7-9 CASSLGEWYEQYF TGTGCCAGCAGCTTAGGGGAGTGGTACGAGCAGTACTTC
. TRBJ2-1 . 13 TRBV7-7 CASSAGFENEQFF TGTGCTAGCAGCGCGGGCTTTGAAAATGAGCAGTTCTTC
. TRBJ2-1 TRBD2 15 TRBV7-2 CASSLQSAGVNEQFF TGTGCCAGCAGCTTACAGAGCGCGGGGGTCAATGAGCAGTTCTTC
. TRBJ1-2 TRBD1 15 TRBV7-2 CASSPGDSFLSGYTF TGTGCCAGCAGCCCGGGGGACAGTTTTCTGAGTGGCTACACCTTC
. TRBJ1-1 . 12 TRBV6-5 CASSEGQTEAFF TGTGCCAGCAGTGAAGGACAGACTGAAGCTTTCTTT
. TRBJ2-2 TRBD2 16 TRBV19 CASRTLGGGRSGELFF TGTGCCAGTAGAACCCTCGGGGGGGGAAGGAGCGGGGAGCTGTTTTTT
. TRBJ1-5 TRBD1 16 TRBV5-1 CASSFAPGQGNQPQHF TGCGCCAGCAGCTTTGCCCCGGGACAGGGCAATCAGCCCCAGCATTTT
. TRBJ1-5 TRBD1 15 TRBV7-8 CASSQGQGGNQPQHF TGTGCCAGCAGCCAAGGACAGGGAGGCAATCAGCCCCAGCATTTT
. TRBJ1-4 . 15 TRBV6-1 CASSEGTATNEKLFF TGTGCCAGCAGTGAAGGGACAGCAACTAATGAAAAACTGTTTTTT
. TRBJ2-6 . 15 TRBV19 CASSIRGSGANVLTF TGTGCCAGTAGTATCAGGGGCTCTGGGGCCAACGTCCTGACTTTC
once TRBJ1-2 TRBD1 20 TRBV19 CASHRETGTGGPASLYGYTF TGTGCCAGTCATCGGGAAACCGGGACAGGGGGCCCCGCGTCCCTATATGGCTACACCTTC
. TRBJ2-5 TRBD1 13 TRBV7-9 CASSLETGGTQYF TGTGCCAGCAGCTTAGAGACAGGGGGGACCCAGTACTTC
once TRBJ1-1 . 14 TRBV9 CASSATDVGTEAFF TGTGCCAGCAGCGCGACTGATGTTGGCACTGAAGCTTTCTTT
. TRBJ2-5 TRBD2 15 TRBV7-3 CASSPSGGHQETQYF TGTGCCAGCAGCCCAAGCGGGGGCCACCAAGAGACCCAGTACTTC
few TRBJ1-4 TRBD1 13 TRBV5-1 CASRGTGGEKLFF TGCGCCAGCAGAGGGACAGGGGGCGAAAAACTGTTTTTT
. TRBJ2-2 . 15 TRBV6-6 CASSYSTGVTGELFF TGTGCCAGCAGTTACTCTACAGGAGTAACGGGGGAGCTGTTTTTT
. TRBJ2-5 TRBD2 13 TRBV30 CACGTILQETQYF TGTGCCTGCGGGACTATCCTACAAGAGACCCAGTACTTC
few TRBJ1-4 . 14 TRBV5-1 CASSLGQNNEKLFF TGCGCCAGCAGCTTGGGGCAGAATAATGAAAAACTGTTTTTT
. TRBJ1-5 . 13 TRBV30 CAWSGQANQPQHF TGTGCCTGGAGTGGACAGGCTAATCAGCCCCAGCATTTT
. TRBJ1-2 TRBD1 17 TRBV4-1 CASSQDSGQGGFYGYTF TGCGCCAGCAGCCAAGATTCGGGACAGGGCGGATTTTATGGCTACACCTTC
. TRBJ1-1 . 12 TRBV13 CASSPVLPEAFF TGTGCCAGCAGTCCGGTCCTCCCTGAAGCTTTCTTT
. TRBJ2-5 TRBD2 16 TRBV9 CASSPPSGGAEETQYF TGTGCCAGCAGCCCACCTAGCGGGGGGGCAGAAGAGACCCAGTACTTC
. TRBJ1-6 . 15 TRBV25-1 CASSEFGRGGSPLHF TGTGCCAGCAGTGAATTTGGACGGGGAGGTTCACCCCTCCACTTT
. TRBJ1-4 . 13 TRBV10-1 CASSRGLNEKLFF TGCGCCAGCAGCAGGGGTTTGAACGAAAAACTGTTTTTT
. TRBJ1-6 . 14 TRBV29-1 CSVTPPEGDSPLHF TGCAGCGTTACCCCCCCCGAGGGCGACTCACCCCTCCACTTT
. TRBJ2-2 . 13 TRBV7-3 CASSFLGTGELFF TGTGCCAGCAGTTTCCTCGGTACCGGGGAGCTGTTTTTT
. TRBJ2-1 . 24 TRBV27 CASSLSGLTLPPGPRDSFYNEQFF TGTGCCAGCAGTCTATCCGGACTAACCCTACCCCCCGGCCCCCGGGACAGCTTCTACAATGAGCAGTTCTTC
. TRBJ2-5 . 13 TRBV5-4 CASSLSSRETQYF TGTGCCAGCAGCTTGTCTAGTCGAGAGACCCAGTACTTC
. TRBJ2-4 . 15 TRBV6-5 CASSYGELAKNIQYF TGTGCCAGCAGTTATGGAGAACTAGCCAAAAACATTCAGTACTTC
. TRBJ2-7 . 15 TRBV27 CASGRTRTGDYEQYF TGTGCCAGCGGGCGTACCAGGACTGGGGACTACGAGCAGTACTTC
once TRBJ2-5 TRBD2 15 TRBV5-4 CASSFPSGGQETQYF TGTGCCAGCAGCTTCCCTAGCGGGGGGCAAGAGACCCAGTACTTC
. TRBJ2-7 . 15 TRBV7-9 CASSGGQRGTYEQYF TGTGCCAGCAGTGGTGGACAGAGGGGAACCTACGAGCAGTACTTC
few TRBJ1-1 . 13 TRBV10-3 CAISGYREGEAFF TGTGCCATCAGTGGGTACAGGGAAGGTGAAGCTTTCTTT
. TRBJ1-2 TRBD1 15 TRBV7-8 CASSLGQGGIDGYTF TGTGCCAGCAGCTTAGGACAGGGAGGCATAGATGGCTACACCTTC
. TRBJ2-5 TRBD1 14 TRBV5-4 CASSSPTGDETQYF TGTGCCAGCAGCTCCCCGACAGGGGACGAGACCCAGTACTTC
. TRBJ1-5 TRBD1 14 TRBV12-5 CASVQGTAYQPQHF TGTGCTAGTGTTCAAGGGACAGCCTATCAGCCCCAGCATTTT
. TRBJ1-4 TRBD1 16 TRBV7-2 CASSLDLGQGYEKLFF TGTGCCAGCAGCTTAGATTTGGGACAGGGATATGAAAAACTGTTTTTT
. TRBJ2-5 TRBD1 13 TRBV23-1 CASSHPGQTTQYF TGCGCCAGCAGTCATCCGGGACAGACGACCCAGTACTTC
. TRBJ2-1 TRBD2 16 TRBV7-2 CASSFLAGESYNEQFF TGTGCCAGCAGCTTCCTGGCGGGGGAATCCTACAATGAGCAGTTCTTC
. TRBJ2-2 TRBD2 15 TRBV13 CASSLRGAGTGELFF TGTGCCAGCAGCCTGCGGGGGGCAGGGACCGGGGAGCTGTTTTTT
. TRBJ1-5 . 15 TRBV4-3 CASSQDTGGNQPQHF TGCGCCAGCAGCCAAGATACGGGGGGAAATCAGCCCCAGCATTTT